Listed below are T cell receptor beta chains from one sample, sequenced in a study of neurological immune-mediated disorders. TCRdb re-called the 5' RACE reads with MiXCR, one entry per CDR3 protein. Among around 90,000 distinct CDR3 sequences listed, roughly 13% were seen once. Sequenced: PBMCs. The origin of the receptors is a female donor with HTLV-1-associated myelopathy (HAM/TSP). Both conserved end residues are part of each CDR3.

cdr3_aa,j_call,v_call
CASSALGLAGNEQFF,TRBJ2-1,TRBV9
CASVPQRGSTDTQYF,TRBJ2-3,TRBV12-3/TRBV12-4
CASSLLDQATGELFF,TRBJ2-2,TRBV7-9
CASSAAPSASSYEQYF,TRBJ2-7,TRBV5-1
CASSQDTMKSTDTQYF,TRBJ2-3,TRBV4-2
CASSLEGRAASDTQYF,TRBJ2-3,TRBV5-1
CASSLYQGHNQPQHF,TRBJ1-5,TRBV7-2
CAISGLGQGAYEQYF,TRBJ2-7,TRBV10-3
CASSPWTGKNIQYF,TRBJ2-4,TRBV11-2
CSARLGAGANVLTF,TRBJ2-6,TRBV20-1
CASSLGRAGVTGANVLTF,TRBJ2-6,TRBV27
CASKPRTGSGEQYF,TRBJ2-7,TRBV27
CASSLAGGAYEQYF,TRBJ2-7,TRBV5-1
CASSFSSGGKEKLFF,TRBJ1-4,TRBV11-2
CASNTQLSGRTDTQYF,TRBJ2-3,TRBV9
CSARGLGEGNEQFF,TRBJ2-1,TRBV20-1
CASSPGTSLAGELFF,TRBJ2-2,TRBV5-1
CASSLFQGGGETQYF,TRBJ2-5,TRBV5-1
CASSFLGEYQETQYF,TRBJ2-5,TRBV5-1
CASSQDWRQDYEQYF,TRBJ2-7,TRBV4-1
CASSWERSGGYFNEQFF,TRBJ2-1,TRBV5-6
CASRAYRVSMNTEAFF,TRBJ1-1,TRBV12-3/TRBV12-4
CASSYTADREDTQYF,TRBJ2-3,TRBV6-6
CASSLYGPSGGVTGELFF,TRBJ2-2,TRBV7-2
CASTWTGDNYGYTF,TRBJ1-2,TRBV6-6
CASSTGAYEQYF,TRBJ2-7,TRBV28
CASTGTGAIYSEQYF,TRBJ2-7,TRBV7-2
CASSAQGGTGYTF,TRBJ1-2,TRBV9
CASNKNTGELFF,TRBJ2-2,TRBV7-2
CASSLVRDGNYGYTF,TRBJ1-2,TRBV28
CASSLLGQGTEAFF,TRBJ1-1,TRBV7-2
CASAGGPGELFF,TRBJ2-2,TRBV30
CASSLTVQAYEQYF,TRBJ2-7,TRBV28
CASSYHRGNTEAFF,TRBJ1-1,TRBV12-3/TRBV12-4
CASSPDRGNEKLFF,TRBJ1-4,TRBV5-1
CASSYQGLGNQPQHF,TRBJ1-5,TRBV7-8
CASSSGTGYNEQFF,TRBJ2-1,TRBV28
CASRRRGAWGDTQYF,TRBJ2-3,TRBV5-6
CASSPGLAGNTGELFF,TRBJ2-2,TRBV12-3/TRBV12-4
CASSFGGGPSPLHF,TRBJ1-6,TRBV11-2
CSVDGLRTEQFF,TRBJ2-1,TRBV20-1
CASSQELAGGRSETQYF,TRBJ2-5,TRBV4-2
CASSVGVRYNEQFF,TRBJ2-1,TRBV2
CASRRPGGSYEQYF,TRBJ2-7,TRBV28
CATSIRDRGFLKTQYF,TRBJ2-5,TRBV15
CASSLSGFTEAFF,TRBJ1-1,TRBV11-2
CASSPQASSLQPQHF,TRBJ1-5,TRBV6-6
CSARDSLRSPDTQYF,TRBJ2-3,TRBV20-1